A selection of T cell receptor beta chains follows, all from one sample in a study of patients and donors after allogeneic stem cell transplantation. TCRdb reanalysed the RT-PCR reads using MiXCR and keeps one entry per CDR3 protein. The sample records 200,000 to 250,000 distinct CDR3 sequences, around 41% being singletons. Sequenced input: blood, either unsorted or a sorted T cell fraction (not recorded which). Every receptor here comes from a human donor who was either an allogeneic HSCT recipient or a stem cell or donor lymphocyte infusion donor (not recorded which). It is not recorded whose cells these are; they may come from a transplant donor. CDR3s include the opening cysteine and the closing phenylalanine or tryptophan. Each record gives: clone size, J gene, D gene, V gene, CDR3 DNA, CDR3 protein. D genes are given only for firm matches. Not all rows give a size; the values are once, few, many and, for expanded clones, a class.

abundance: NA; j_gene: TRBJ1-6; d_gene: NA; v_gene: TRBV30; CDR3nt: TGTGCCTGGAGCCAATGGGCGGTTAGCTCCTATAATTCACCCCTCCACTTT; CDR3aa: CAWSQWAVSSYNSPLHF
abundance: few; j_gene: TRBJ1-1; d_gene: NA; v_gene: TRBV6-5; CDR3nt: TGTGCCAGCCACCCGGGACTGTCGGCCACTGAAGCTTTCTTT; CDR3aa: CASHPGLSATEAFF
abundance: NA; j_gene: TRBJ1-2; d_gene: TRBD1; v_gene: TRBV5-1; CDR3nt: TGCGCCAGCAGCGTGGGACAGGGCGACGGCTACACCTTC; CDR3aa: CASSVGQGDGYTF
abundance: NA; j_gene: TRBJ1-6; d_gene: NA; v_gene: TRBV4-1; CDR3nt: TGCGCCAGCAGTTCAAGGGGCGATTATAGGGACTATAATTCACCCCTCCACTTT; CDR3aa: CASSSRGDYRDYNSPLHF
abundance: many; j_gene: TRBJ1-2; d_gene: NA; v_gene: TRBV18; CDR3nt: TGTGCCAGCTCACCATCCCAGGACTATGGCTACACCTTC; CDR3aa: CASSPSQDYGYTF
abundance: NA; j_gene: TRBJ2-1; d_gene: NA; v_gene: TRBV20-1; CDR3nt: TGCAGTGCTAGAGGGACTGTCTCCTACAATGAGCAGTTCTTC; CDR3aa: CSARGTVSYNEQFF
abundance: few; j_gene: TRBJ1-6; d_gene: NA; v_gene: TRBV5-1; CDR3nt: TGCGCCAGCAGCTTCCGTCGGAATGACTCACCCCTCCACTTT; CDR3aa: CASSFRRNDSPLHF
abundance: NA; j_gene: TRBJ1-5; d_gene: NA; v_gene: TRBV7-8; CDR3nt: TGTGCCAGCAGCTTAGTACCAGGGGACCTTAGCAATCAGCCCCAGCATTTT; CDR3aa: CASSLVPGDLSNQPQHF
abundance: NA; j_gene: TRBJ1-4; d_gene: NA; v_gene: TRBV7-2; CDR3nt: TGTGCCAGCAGCCTTTTTACGGTGGATGAAAAACTGTTTTTT; CDR3aa: CASSLFTVDEKLFF
abundance: NA; j_gene: TRBJ1-5; d_gene: NA; v_gene: TRBV20-1; CDR3nt: TGCAGTGCTAGTAGGGAGGGCAGAAATCAGCCCCAGCATTTT; CDR3aa: CSASREGRNQPQHF
abundance: NA; j_gene: TRBJ1-1; d_gene: NA; v_gene: TRBV7-3; CDR3nt: TGTGCCAGCAGCTTAGATCCTGACACTGAAGCTTTCTTT; CDR3aa: CASSLDPDTEAFF
abundance: NA; j_gene: TRBJ1-2; d_gene: TRBD1; v_gene: TRBV4-3; CDR3nt: TGCGCCAGCAGCCAATACAGGGGCTCCTATGGCTACACCTTC; CDR3aa: CASSQYRGSYGYTF
abundance: few; j_gene: TRBJ2-7; d_gene: TRBD2; v_gene: TRBV18; CDR3nt: TGTGCCAGCTCACCTCCGGGAGGGGAGGGCTACGAGCAGTACTTC; CDR3aa: CASSPPGGEGYEQYF
abundance: NA; j_gene: TRBJ2-7; d_gene: NA; v_gene: TRBV12-3/TRBV12-4; CDR3nt: TGTGCCAGTAGACCCCCGACACTGGGTCGGGAGCAGTACTTC; CDR3aa: CASRPPTLGREQYF
abundance: few; j_gene: TRBJ1-1; d_gene: TRBD1; v_gene: TRBV4-1; CDR3nt: TGCGCCAGCAGCCAACAGGGGGCGATGAACACTGAAGCTTTCTTT; CDR3aa: CASSQQGAMNTEAFF
abundance: NA; j_gene: TRBJ2-3; d_gene: TRBD2; v_gene: TRBV11-2; CDR3nt: TGTGCCAGCAGCTTCAGCGGGGTGAATCAAATGCAGTATTTT; CDR3aa: CASSFSGVNQMQYF
abundance: few; j_gene: TRBJ2-3; d_gene: NA; v_gene: TRBV28; CDR3nt: TGTGCCAGCAGTTTCGGCTTCACAGATACGCAGTATTTT; CDR3aa: CASSFGFTDTQYF
abundance: NA; j_gene: TRBJ1-1; d_gene: TRBD1; v_gene: TRBV5-1; CDR3nt: TGCGCCAGCAGCATCTGGGACAGCTCCCTTCACACTGAAGCTTTCTTT; CDR3aa: CASSIWDSSLHTEAFF